This T cell receptor beta chain was identified during a study of T cell responses to AZD1222 COVID-19 vaccine. TCRdb's copy holds only in-frame clones and misses some; the assay was immunoSEQ multiplex PCR. The data hold some 150,000 clones, with over 85% observed a single time. The study, taken as a whole, reports: As reported, nearly half of all spike-specific TCRs target variant regions that are unmutated. Only six people who got AZD1222 tested seropositive at baseline.

As to this clone: Its antigen is unidentified.

V was pared by 2 bases and J by 8 bases, with 13 bases between. This CDR3 comprises 15 residues. Germline CDR1 is MNHEY and CDR2 is SVGAGI. V is TRBV6-5 and J is TRBJ1-6; unclear D gene. The source of this sequence is an adult in good health. The starting material was peripheral blood, obtained on day 0 of MenACWY control vaccination. The CDR3 spells CASSYRPMDYSPLHF. The CDR3 DNA is TGTGCCAGCAGTTACAGACCCATGGATTATTCACCCCTCCACTTT.